This is a list of T cell receptor beta chains from one sample in a study of control samples from healthy donors and cancer patients. The protocol was immunoSEQ multiplex PCR, while the TCRdb copy is restricted to in-frame clones and leaves out a portion. The data contain 150,000 to 200,000 clones, around 94% of them singletons. The material sequenced was blood. The origin of the receptors is a woman aged 18-29 years in good health. Each CDR3 is given with its conserved first and last residue.

v_call cdr3_aa
TRBV29-1 CSVFGVANYGYTF
TRBV5-6 CASSLWGIYLTQHF
TRBV19 CASSGQTNQPQHF
TRBV7-9 CASSSRVNEKLFF
TRBV11-1 CASSSQRGRGEQFF
TRBV6-2/TRBV6-3 CASSGGSYEQYF
TRBV28 CASTPRAMNTEAFF
TRBV20-1 CSAAVYEQYF
TRBV19 CASSIELSYGGPYSNQPQHF
TRBV2 CASGDRPNEKLFF
TRBV6-5 CASRRQSLTGGAFF
TRBV19 CASRDSFYGYTF
TRBV5-1 CASSSIIRGTASDGGYTF
TRBV11-2 CASSLGLAGSWEFF
TRBV5-1 CASSLDGQPSNTGELFF
TRBV7-8 CASSRSRGISNQPQHF
TRBV5-1 CASSALAGGTDTQYF
TRBV6-1 CASSESGGRTYNEQFF
TRBV7-2 CASSPTVNTEAFF
TRBV29-1 CSGKAGSEAFF
TRBV19 CASSPSPKLSPLHF
TRBV6-5 CASSYSPGPNYGYTF
TRBV11-1 CASSHPGRNTEAFF
TRBV18 CASSPNTGRGNTIYF
TRBV6-5 CALTGLGATDTQYF
TRBV3-1/TRBV3-2 CASSQGLAGGSSYNEQFF
TRBV3-1/TRBV3-2 CASSPVGRAGETQYF
TRBV11-2 CASSLDARSGQGYNEQFF
TRBV6-2/TRBV6-3 CASSRDQWGQTYGYTF
TRBV6-5 CASSPGTLGETQYF
TRBV4-2 CASSQERGQRNGYTF
TRBV18 CASSPQQVNTEAFF
TRBV19 CASSTGPDNSPLHF
TRBV9 CASSRRQGKNEQFF
TRBV28 CASSPGREDSYEQYF
TRBV5-4 CASSFGIGAQYF